The 20 T cell receptor beta chains below come from one sample, sequenced in a study of blood T cells in healthy people across ages. Next came a second PCR, run for about 7 to 11 cycles, which used a sample-barcoded 5' primer along with a J-beta primer mix. TCRdb re-analysed the 5' RACE reads in MiXCR, keeping a single row per CDR3 protein. The table records approximately 490,000 distinct CDR3 sequences, around 24% of them present only once. This sample was shared with a second study, whose subject was T cells of mothers and their children.

The specimen was blood. The source of these receptors is a boy between 10 and 17 years old in good health.

The V gene is TRBV12-3 or TRBV12-4, the J gene TRBJ2-7, with D possibly matching TRBD2 (6 bases). V was pared by 4 bases and J by 2 bases, with 12 bases between. The CDR3 spans 14 residues. The CDR3 region is CASSSGTPAYEQYF. Written as DNA, the CDR3 is TGTGCCAGCAGTTCAGGGACTCCCGCCTACGAGCAGTACTTC.

This chain links TRBV20-1 with TRBJ2-7; 8 bases fit TRBD2. Unmatched junction bases numbered 7, after V lost 3 bases and J lost 6 bases. CDR1 is DFQATT and CDR2 is SNEGSKA in the germline V gene (reference sequence). The CDR3 extends over 13 amino acids. The CDR3 is CSASSGREGEQYF. The CDR3 DNA follows: TGCAGTGCTAGTTCCGGGAGGGAGGGCGAGCAGTACTTC.

This clonotype showed up just a few times. The chain couples TRBV30 to TRBJ1-4, with TRBD1 matching 7 bases. From germline, CDR1 is GTSNPN and CDR2 SVGIG (reference sequence). The CDR3 covers 15 residues. Germline trimming cut 0 bases from V and 2 bases from J; bases unmatched to any gene: 3. CDR3 nucleotide sequence: TGTGCCTGGAGTGTACAGGGGATGACTAATGAAAAACTGTTTTTT. Its protein product is CAWSVQGMTNEKLFF.

This sequence joins TRBV20-1 and TRBJ1-1; 9 bases map to TRBD1. The CDR3 has 12 amino acids. The V and J ends lost 6 bases and 8 bases, in that order; junction bases with no gene match: 7. Germline V lookup: CDR1 DFQATT, CDR2 SNEGSKA (reference sequence). The CDR3 DNA is TGCAGTGCAACCGGGACAGGGACGGAAGCTTTCTTT. Its translation: CSATGTGTEAFF.

This clonotype turned up a few times. The chain uses TRBV3-1 and TRBJ1-2; possible D gene TRBD1, 5 bases. Germline CDR1 LGHDT, CDR2 YNNKEL (reference sequence). V was cut by 2 bases and J by 2 bases, with 9 bases left in between. The CDR3 consists of 14 residues. CDR3 in amino acids: CASSQSEGNYGYTF. DNA for the CDR3: TGTGCCAGCAGCCAATCCGAGGGGAACTATGGCTACACCTTC. The full variable domain, in which reference TRBV3-1 and TRBJ1-2 provide the parts outside the CDR3, is DTAVSQTPKYLVTQMGNDKSIKCEQNLGHDTMYWYKQDSKKFLKIMFSYNNKELIINETVPNRFSPKSPDKAHLNLHINSLELGDSAVYFCASSQSEGNYGYTFGSGTRLTVV.

The table lists this clonotype with a few counts. DNA of the CDR3: TGTGCCAGCAGCCCCCAGGGACGCCAAGAGACCCAGTACTTC. Its protein product is CASSPQGRQETQYF. V gene TRBV7-9 combines with J gene TRBJ2-5; D is tentatively TRBD1 or TRBD2 (5 bases each). The V gene lost 5 bases and the J gene lost 1 base, with 11 bases spanning the gap. This CDR3 spans 14 amino acids. Germline-derived CDR1 and CDR2 are SEHNR and FQNEAQ (reference sequence).

This chain joins TRBV7-9 and TRBJ1-6, with 12 nucleotides matching TRBD1. The CDR3 is 18 residues long. The trim removed 3 bases at V and 0 bases at J, leaving 3 bases unmatched. CDR1 SEHNR and CDR2 FQNEAQ come from the germline V gene (reference sequence). CDR3 in amino acids: CASSLGQGANSYNSPLHF. The DNA for the CDR3 is TGTGCCAGCAGCTTGGGACAGGGGGCGAACTCCTATAATTCACCCCTCCACTTT.

The rearrangement joins TRBV7-9 to TRBJ2-3; D tentatively reads TRBD1 or TRBD2 (5 bases each). V lost 11 bases and J 2 bases, leaving 17 bases between the germline ends. The CDR3 is 14 residues long. Germline V gene lookup returns CDR1 SEHNR and CDR2 FQNEAQ (reference sequence). DNA of the CDR3: TGTGCCGGCCCCAGGGACGACCTCACAGATACGCAGTATTTT. It translates to CAGPRDDLTDTQYF.

This clonotype was counted a few times. The chain is built from TRBV6-2 or TRBV6-3 and TRBJ1-4; 7 bases align to TRBD1. The CDR3 covers 14 residues. In germline, CDR1 is MNHEY, CDR2 SVGEGT. With V trimmed by 6 bases and J by 8 bases, 9 bases remained unmatched. This CDR3 is CASSPGQLGEKLFF. CDR3 sequence (DNA): TGTGCCAGCAGCCCGGGACAGCTCGGGGAAAAACTGTTTTTT.

In this sample, this clonotype turned up once. The V call is TRBV2, the J call TRBJ1-4; 7 bases map to TRBD1. The CDR3 sequence is 15 residues long. Germline assignment: CDR1 SNHLY and CDR2 FYNNEI. V lost 9 bases and J lost 2; bases outside the gene matches: 9. The CDR3 loop reads CARLPQGRTNEKLFF. For the CDR3, the DNA is TGTGCCAGATTACCACAGGGGAGGACTAATGAAAAACTGTTTTTT. Variable domain in full (rest from reference TRBV2 and TRBJ1-4): EPEVTQTPSHQVTQMGQEVILRCVPISNHLYFYWYRQILGQKVEFLVSFYNNEISEKSEIFDDQFSVERPDGSNFTLKIRSTKLEDSAMYFCARLPQGRTNEKLFFGSGTQLSVL.

This clonotype was counted only a few times. Being one base from a much bigger clone, this may be a read error. This chain links TRBV28 with TRBJ2-1, with TRBD2 as a possible D gene (6 bases). The CDR3 has 13 residues. Germline V gives CDR1 MDHEN, CDR2 SYDVKM. The CDR3 coding sequence is TGTGCCGGCAGCACTAGCCTCTACAATGAGCAGTTCTTC. Amino acids: CAGSTSLYNEQFF.

This clonotype was counted only a few times. DNA of the CDR3: TGCAGCGCGCAGGGGATTGATGAAAAACTGTTTTTT. This sequence encodes CSAQGIDEKLFF. This chain joins TRBV29-1 and TRBJ1-4; D perhaps matches TRBD1 (6 bases). Per the germline V gene, CDR1 is SQVTM and CDR2 is ANQGSEA. With 7 bases removed from V and 6 bases from J, the gap between germline ends came to 12 bases. The CDR3 contains 12 residues.

Note on this clonotype: At one end the junction does not follow the germline gene, possibly because of a read error. The chain is built from TRBV18 and TRBJ2-7; D possibly corresponds to TRBD1 (6 bases). Germline CDR1 KGHSH, CDR2 LQKENI. This CDR3 contains 16 residues. This chain's CDR3 is CASSLRQVSATYEQYF. DNA of the CDR3: TGTGCCAGCTCACTCAGACAGGTTTCAGCCACCTACGAGCAATACTTC.

The chain has TRBV27 and TRBJ2-5; 7 bases map to TRBD1. CDR3 size: 15 residues. The V and J ends lost 8 bases and 5 bases, in that order; junction bases with no gene match: 14. Germline CDR1 and CDR2: MNHEY and SMNVEV (reference sequence). CDR3 sequence (DNA): TGTGCCAGCCAACAGGGGCCTAAGGAACGGGAGACCCAGTACTTC. Its protein is CASQQGPKERETQYF.

Ten or more counts support this clonotype. V and J are TRBV5-1 and TRBJ1-5; weak D call: TRBD1 (5 bases). The V end was cut by 5 bases, the J end by 0 bases, with 12 bases between. Germline-derived CDR1 and CDR2 are SGHRS and YFSETQ. CDR3 length: 15 residues. In DNA form, the CDR3 reads TGCGCCAGCAGAAAGGGGTTCGGTAGCAATCAGCCCCAGCATTTT. Protein: CASRKGFGSNQPQHF. The entire variable domain, with the rest obtained from reference TRBV5-1 and TRBJ1-5, is as follows: KAGVTQTPRYLIKTRGQQVTLSCSPISGHRSVSWYQQTPGQGLQFLFEYFSETQRNKGNFPGRFSGRQFSNSRSEMNVSTLELGDSALYLCASRKGFGSNQPQHFGDGTRLSIL.

The rearrangement links TRBV3-1 to TRBJ2-5; D unresolved. CDR1 and CDR2 from the germline V gene are LGHDT and YNNKEL (reference sequence). The CDR3 is made up of 14 amino acids. The V gene lost 1 base and the J gene lost 1 base, with 7 bases spanning the gap. In nucleotides, the CDR3 is TGTGCCAGCAGCCAAGGGATTGGCCAAGAGACCCAGTACTTC. It codes for CASSQGIGQETQYF.

The rearrangement links TRBV6-5 to TRBJ2-5; TRBD1 is a possible D gene (5 bases). CDR3 length: 17 residues. V was trimmed by 2 bases and J by 4 bases, leaving 20 bases between them. Germline-derived CDR1 and CDR2 are MNHEY and SVGAGI. In DNA form, the CDR3 reads TGTGCCAGCAGTTACGGCCCCTTCAGGGCTAAAGGAGAGACCCAGTACTTC. Translating it yields CASSYGPFRAKGETQYF.

The table lists this clonotype with many counts. This sequence joins TRBV7-2 and TRBJ2-7, with 7 bases that match TRBD1. The CDR3 consists of 15 residues. The V and J ends lost 5 bases and 2 bases, in that order; junction bases with no gene match: 9. The germline V gene encodes CDR1 SGHTA and CDR2 FQGNSA. CDR3 in amino acids: CASSRENQGAYEQYF. CDR3 coding DNA: TGTGCCAGCAGCCGCGAGAACCAGGGGGCCTACGAGCAGTACTTC.

This clonotype was seen only a few times. Since a much larger clone is just one base distant, this may be a read error. The genes are TRBV28 and TRBJ1-4; D not certain. The CDR3 is 12 amino acids. Germline CDR1 is MDHEN and CDR2 is SYDVKM. DNA for the CDR3: TGTGCCAGCAGTCCCCTTGCGGAAAAACCGTTTTTT. Its protein is CASSPLAEKPFF.

The chain has TRBV24-1 and TRBJ2-3, with D maybe TRBD2 (5 bases). Germline CDR1 reads KGHDR; CDR2 reads SFDVKD. The V gene lost 7 bases and the J gene lost 0 bases, with 13 bases spanning the gap. This CDR3 is built from 15 residues. The CDR3 DNA sequence: TGTGCCACCAGGCCGAGGGTTCCTAGCACAGATACGCAGTATTTT. Amino acid sequence: CATRPRVPSTDTQYF.